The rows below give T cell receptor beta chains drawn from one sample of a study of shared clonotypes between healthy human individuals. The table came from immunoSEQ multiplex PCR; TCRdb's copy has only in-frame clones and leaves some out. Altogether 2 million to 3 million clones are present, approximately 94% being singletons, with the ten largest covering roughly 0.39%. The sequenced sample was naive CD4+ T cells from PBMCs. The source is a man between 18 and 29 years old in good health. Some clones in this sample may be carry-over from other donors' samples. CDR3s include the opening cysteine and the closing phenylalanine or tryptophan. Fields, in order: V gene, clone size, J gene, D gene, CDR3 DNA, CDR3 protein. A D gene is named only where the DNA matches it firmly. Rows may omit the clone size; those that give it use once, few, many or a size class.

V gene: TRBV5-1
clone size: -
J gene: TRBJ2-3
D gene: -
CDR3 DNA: TGCGCCAGCAGCTTGGGTGGGTCAGTGATAGATACGCAGTATTTT
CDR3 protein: CASSLGGSVIDTQYF

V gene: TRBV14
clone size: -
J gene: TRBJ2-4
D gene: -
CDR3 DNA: TGTGCCAGCAGTGTGGGGGCAAACATTCAGTACTTC
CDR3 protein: CASSVGANIQYF

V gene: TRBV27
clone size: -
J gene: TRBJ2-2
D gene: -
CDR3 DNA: TGTGCCAGCAGTTGGGACGGGACACTATACACCGGGGAGCTGTTTTTT
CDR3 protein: CASSWDGTLYTGELFF

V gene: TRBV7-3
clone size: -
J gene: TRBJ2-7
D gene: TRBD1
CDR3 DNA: TGTGCCAGCAGCTTCGGCAGGGGGCCCACCTACGAGCAGTACTTC
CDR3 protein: CASSFGRGPTYEQYF

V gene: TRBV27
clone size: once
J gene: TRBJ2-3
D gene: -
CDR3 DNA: TGTGCCAGCAGTTTAAGTCCAGTACCCACAGATACGCAGTATTTT
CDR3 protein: CASSLSPVPTDTQYF

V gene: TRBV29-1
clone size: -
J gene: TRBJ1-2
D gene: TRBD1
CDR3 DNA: TGCAGCGCCTCACAGGGGACTAACTATGGCTACACCTTC
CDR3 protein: CSASQGTNYGYTF

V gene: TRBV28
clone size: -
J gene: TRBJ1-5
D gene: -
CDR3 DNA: TGTGCCAGCACTGGGGGGCCCGGGACCATATCTGATAGCAATCAGCCCCAGCATTTT
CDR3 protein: CASTGGPGTISDSNQPQHF

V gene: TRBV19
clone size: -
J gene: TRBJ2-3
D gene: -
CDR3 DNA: TGTGCCAGTAGTTACGTCCGGGACATCTTTACAGATACGCAGTATTTT
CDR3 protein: CASSYVRDIFTDTQYF

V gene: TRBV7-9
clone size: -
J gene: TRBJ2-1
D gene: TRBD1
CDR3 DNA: TGTGCCAGCAGCTTAGTTCAGGGGGCTAATGAGCAGTTCTTC
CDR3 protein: CASSLVQGANEQFF

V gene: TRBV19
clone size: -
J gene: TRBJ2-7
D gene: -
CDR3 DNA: TGTGCCAGTAGTGCCTCGGCAGCCAGCTCCTACGAGCAGTACTTC
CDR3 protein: CASSASAASSYEQYF

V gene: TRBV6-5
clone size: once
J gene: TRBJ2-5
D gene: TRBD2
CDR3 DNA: TGTGCCAGCAGTTACGGGGGTAGCGGGAGTCGGAAGACCCAGTACTTC
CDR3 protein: CASSYGGSGSRKTQYF

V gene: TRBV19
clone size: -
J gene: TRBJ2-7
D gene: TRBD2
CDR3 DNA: TGTGCCAGTAGTATTGGGACTAGCGGCAATTCTTTTTCCTACGAGCAGTACTTC
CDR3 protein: CASSIGTSGNSFSYEQYF

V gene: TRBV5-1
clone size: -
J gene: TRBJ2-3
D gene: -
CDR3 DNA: TGCGCCAGCAGCTTGGTGGTCCGGGTTACTAGCACAGATACGCAGTATTTT
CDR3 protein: CASSLVVRVTSTDTQYF

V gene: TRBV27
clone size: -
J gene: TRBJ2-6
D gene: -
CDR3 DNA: TGTGCCAGCAGTTCTAAATCCTCTGGGGCCAACGTCCTGACTTTC
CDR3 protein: CASSSKSSGANVLTF

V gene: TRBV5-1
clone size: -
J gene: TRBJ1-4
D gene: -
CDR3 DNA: TGCGCCAGCAGCCAGGAGGGAGGATTGCGGGAAAAACTGTTTTTT
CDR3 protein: CASSQEGGLREKLFF

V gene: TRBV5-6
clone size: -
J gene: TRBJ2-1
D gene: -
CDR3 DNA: TGTGCCAGCAGCTTGGGAAATGGGGAAGAGCAGTTCTTC
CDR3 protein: CASSLGNGEEQFF

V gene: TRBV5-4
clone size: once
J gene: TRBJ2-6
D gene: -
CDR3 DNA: TGTGCCAGCGAAACCAAACAGGGCTCTGGGGCCAACGTCCTGACTTTC
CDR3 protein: CASETKQGSGANVLTF

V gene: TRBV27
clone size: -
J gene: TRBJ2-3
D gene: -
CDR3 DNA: TGTGCCAGCAGTTTATCCGGGCCATCCGGGGACACAGATACGCAGTATTTT
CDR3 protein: CASSLSGPSGDTDTQYF

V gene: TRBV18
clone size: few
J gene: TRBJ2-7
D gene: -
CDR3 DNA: TGTGCCAGCTCACCGGGGGGCTACGAGCAGTACTTC
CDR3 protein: CASSPGGYEQYF

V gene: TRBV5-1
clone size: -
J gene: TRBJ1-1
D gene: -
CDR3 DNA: TGCGCCAGCAGCAAAGAAGTACGGACTGAAGCTTTCTTT
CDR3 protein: CASSKEVRTEAFF

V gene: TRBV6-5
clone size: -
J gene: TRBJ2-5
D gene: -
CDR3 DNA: TGTGCCAGCAGTTACTCCTCCTACCCCCAGACCCAGTACTTC
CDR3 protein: CASSYSSYPQTQYF

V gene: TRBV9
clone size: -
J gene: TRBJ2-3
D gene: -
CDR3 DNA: TGTGCCAGCAGCGTTAGACCCCACACAGATACGCAGTATTTT
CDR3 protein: CASSVRPHTDTQYF

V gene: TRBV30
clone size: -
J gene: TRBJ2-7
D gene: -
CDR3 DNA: TGTGCCTGGAGTGTATTTCCCGATTACGAGCAGTACTTC
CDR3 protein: CAWSVFPDYEQYF

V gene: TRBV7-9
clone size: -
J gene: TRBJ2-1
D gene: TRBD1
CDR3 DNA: TGTGCCAGCAGCTCTAACCGGGACAGGGTCGACAATGAGCAGTTCTTC
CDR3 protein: CASSSNRDRVDNEQFF

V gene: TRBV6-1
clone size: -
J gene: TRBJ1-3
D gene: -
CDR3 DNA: TGTGCCAGCACGAGGTTTGGGTCGGCTGGAAACACCATATATTTT
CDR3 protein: CASTRFGSAGNTIYF

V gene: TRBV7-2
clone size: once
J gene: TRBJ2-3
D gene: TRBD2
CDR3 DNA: TGTGCCAGCAGCTTAGGCCCCTTGCGGGAGGGGCAGTATTTT
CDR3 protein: CASSLGPLREGQYF

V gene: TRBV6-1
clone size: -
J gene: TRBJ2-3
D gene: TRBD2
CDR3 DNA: TGTGCCAGCAGTGAAGAGCTAGCGGGAGGGAGGACGCAGTATTTT
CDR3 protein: CASSEELAGGRTQYF

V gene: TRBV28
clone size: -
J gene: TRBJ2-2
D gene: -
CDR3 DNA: TGTGCCAGTTATAGGACGGGGGCGAACACCGGGGAGCTGTTTTTT
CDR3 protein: CASYRTGANTGELFF

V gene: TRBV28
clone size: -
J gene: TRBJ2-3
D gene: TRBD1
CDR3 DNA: TGTGCCAGCAGGCGACAGGGCTCCACAGATACGCAGTATTTT
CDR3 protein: CASRRQGSTDTQYF

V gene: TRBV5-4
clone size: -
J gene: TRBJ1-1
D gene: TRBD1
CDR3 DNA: TGTGCCAGCAGCAACCCGGGACAGGGGAAGAACACTGAAGCTTTCTTT
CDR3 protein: CASSNPGQGKNTEAFF

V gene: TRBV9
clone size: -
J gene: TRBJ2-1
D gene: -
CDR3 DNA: TGTGCCAGCAGCGGGGGACGGGCCTACAATGAGCAGTTCTTC
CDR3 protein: CASSGGRAYNEQFF

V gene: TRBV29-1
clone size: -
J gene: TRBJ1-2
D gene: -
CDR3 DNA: TGCAGCGTTGACAACAGGAGCCCTAACTATGGCTACACCTTC
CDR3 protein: CSVDNRSPNYGYTF

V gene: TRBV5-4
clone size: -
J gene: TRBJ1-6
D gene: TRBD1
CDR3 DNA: TGTGCCAGCAGCCGAGCTACAGGGGACAATTCACCCCTCCACTTT
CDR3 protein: CASSRATGDNSPLHF

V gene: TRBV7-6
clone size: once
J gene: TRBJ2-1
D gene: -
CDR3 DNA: TGTGCCAGCAGCTACTTCATGGGGGAGCTTTACAATGAGCAGTTCTTC
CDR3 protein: CASSYFMGELYNEQFF

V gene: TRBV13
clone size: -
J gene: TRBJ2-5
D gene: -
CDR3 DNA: TGTGCCAGCAGCTACCCGGGGGCGCCCCAGTACTTC
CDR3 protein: CASSYPGAPQYF

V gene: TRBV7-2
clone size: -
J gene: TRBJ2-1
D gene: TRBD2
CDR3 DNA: TGTGCCAGCAGAGGACTAGCGGGAGGGCCTGGGAATGAGCAGTTCTTC
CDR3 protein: CASRGLAGGPGNEQFF

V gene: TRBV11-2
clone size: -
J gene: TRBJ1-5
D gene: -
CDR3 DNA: TGTGCCAGCAGCCTAAGCGGACGGGACAATCAGCCCCAGCATTTT
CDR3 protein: CASSLSGRDNQPQHF

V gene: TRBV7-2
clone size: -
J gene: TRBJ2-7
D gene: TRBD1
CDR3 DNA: TGTGCCAGCAGCTTAGCCTGGGCAGGGGGCCCCGTTGAGCAGTACTTC
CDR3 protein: CASSLAWAGGPVEQYF

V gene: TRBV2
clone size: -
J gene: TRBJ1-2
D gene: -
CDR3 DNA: TGTGCCAGCAGTGACCAGGGTTCTCGTGGCTACACCTTC
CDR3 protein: CASSDQGSRGYTF

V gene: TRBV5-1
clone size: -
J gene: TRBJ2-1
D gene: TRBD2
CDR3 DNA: TGCGCCAGCAGCTTGTTATTATATACTAGCGTCACCTCCGTGTCCTACAATGAGCAGTTCTTC
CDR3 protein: CASSLLLYTSVTSVSYNEQFF

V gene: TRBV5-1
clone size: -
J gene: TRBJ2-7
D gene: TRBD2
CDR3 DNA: TGCGCCAGCAGCTCCGGGACTAGCGGGAGGAAGACCTACGAGCAGTACTTC
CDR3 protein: CASSSGTSGRKTYEQYF

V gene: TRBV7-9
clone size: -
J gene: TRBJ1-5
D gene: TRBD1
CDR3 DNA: TGTGCCAGCAGCCAAACCTTGACAGGGAATCAGCCCCAGCATTTT
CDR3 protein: CASSQTLTGNQPQHF

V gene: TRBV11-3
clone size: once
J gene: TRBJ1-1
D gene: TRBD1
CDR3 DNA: TGTGCCAGCAGCCTCCGGACAGGGGAGACTTTTCCGGCTTTCTTT
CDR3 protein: CASSLRTGETFPAFF

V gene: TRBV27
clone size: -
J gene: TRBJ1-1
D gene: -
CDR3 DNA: TGTGCCAGCAGTTTATCTGGGGGGGCGGTGGCTTTCTTT
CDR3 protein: CASSLSGGAVAFF

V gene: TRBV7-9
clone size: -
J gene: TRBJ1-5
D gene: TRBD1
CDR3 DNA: TGTGCCAGCAGCGGAGAGGGGGCAGGTCAGCCCCAGCATTTT
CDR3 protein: CASSGEGAGQPQHF

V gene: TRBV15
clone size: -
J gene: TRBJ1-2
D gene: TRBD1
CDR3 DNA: TGTGCCACCAGCGAGGGAAGGGGGCGCGTCTATGGCTACACCTTC
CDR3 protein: CATSEGRGRVYGYTF

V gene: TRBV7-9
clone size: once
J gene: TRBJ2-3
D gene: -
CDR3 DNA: TGTGCCAGCAGCTTAGCGGGGCCCTCGGGAGATACGCAGTATTTT
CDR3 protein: CASSLAGPSGDTQYF

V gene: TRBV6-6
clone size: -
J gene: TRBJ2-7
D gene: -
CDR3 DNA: TGTGCCAGCAGCCGGATAAACGAGCAGTACTTC
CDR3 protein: CASSRINEQYF